A selection of T cell receptor beta chains follows, all from one sample in a study of blood T cell repertoires in COVID-19. TCRdb's copy holds only in-frame clones and misses some; the assay was immunoSEQ multiplex PCR. Counted here are 150,000 to 170,000 clones, 65% to 85% occurring once; the ten biggest clones make up roughly 3.6%. The sample consisted of peripheral blood. These TCRs come from a woman of 80 years or more with acute or convalescent COVID-19. CDR3s include the opening cysteine and the closing phenylalanine or tryptophan. D genes are given only for firm matches. Some rows mark clone size as missing; the rest say once, few, many or name a class of expanded clone.

clone_size j_call v_call d_call cdr3_aa cdr3_nt
many TRBJ1-5 TRBV5-6 . CASSLLQGYQPQHF TGTGCCAGCAGCCTCTTACAGGGTTATCAGCCCCAGCATTTT
. TRBJ1-2 TRBV19 . CASSPRPGALANYGYTF TGTGCCAGTAGTCCCAGGCCAGGGGCCTTAGCTAACTATGGCTACACCTTC
few TRBJ1-3 TRBV18 TRBD1 CASSRRGTGLEDTIYF TGTGCCAGCTCCCGACGAGGGACAGGATTGGAAGACACCATATATTTT
. TRBJ2-1 TRBV7-2 TRBD2 CASSPLSGTSAVEQFF TGTGCCAGCAGCCCCCTGTCCGGGACTAGCGCGGTTGAGCAGTTCTTC
once TRBJ2-1 TRBV6-5 TRBD2 CASKPGLAAYNEQFF TGTGCCAGCAAACCGGGACTAGCGGCATACAATGAGCAGTTCTTC
. TRBJ1-2 TRBV6-5 TRBD1 CASSWTGGLYGYTF TGTGCCAGCAGTTGGACAGGGGGCCTCTATGGCTACACCTTC
. TRBJ1-1 TRBV10-1 . CASSRGQNTEAFF TGCGCCAGCAGCCGCGGACAGAACACTGAAGCTTTCTTT
. TRBJ1-2 TRBV7-2 TRBD1 CASSSPGQGWGYTF TGTGCCAGCAGCTCCCCGGGACAGGGCTGGGGCTACACCTTC
once TRBJ1-4 TRBV4-2 TRBD1 CASSLQSTGGRSNEKLFF TGTGCCAGCAGCTTACAATCGACAGGGGGCCGTTCTAATGAAAAACTGTTTTTT
. TRBJ2-3 TRBV2 TRBD2 CASSEGAGSDTQYF TGTGCCAGCAGTGAGGGAGCGGGGTCGGATACGCAGTATTTT
. TRBJ1-3 TRBV24-1 . CATSGSVSGNTIYF TGTGCCACCAGTGGGAGCGTCTCTGGAAACACCATATATTTT
. TRBJ2-7 TRBV30 . CAWSEGRVNEQYF TGTGCCTGGAGTGAGGGCAGGGTGAACGAGCAGTACTTC
. TRBJ1-4 TRBV6-5 . CASLGLPTNEKLFF TGTGCCAGCCTTGGGCTGCCTACTAATGAAAAACTGTTTTTT
. TRBJ1-1 TRBV23-1 TRBD1 CASSQGDFRDRDTEAFF TGCGCCAGCAGTCAGGGGGACTTCCGGGACAGGGACACTGAAGCTTTCTTT
. TRBJ2-7 TRBV5-1 . CASSLGAGALDYEQYF TGTGCCAGCAGCTTGGGGGCAGGGGCCCTTGACTACGAGCAGTACTTC
. TRBJ1-1 TRBV19 TRBD1 CASSNPYRGRTEAFF TGTGCCAGTAGTAATCCTTACAGGGGGCGGACTGAAGCTTTCTTT
. TRBJ1-1 TRBV7-3 . CASSRQRDTEAFF TGTGCCAGCAGCCGCCAACGAGACACTGAAGCTTTCTTT
. TRBJ1-3 TRBV20-1 . CSASSGTPGGSIYF TGCAGTGCTAGTTCAGGGACCCCGGGAGGATCCATATATTTT